The 12 T cell receptor beta chains in this list originate from one sample, sequenced in a study of response to subunit inactivated influenza vaccine (dated by TCRdb to the late 2010s). The protocol used for the library was RT-PCR. Sequencing took place on an Illumina HiSeq 2500. The public sequencing data were trimmed at Q25 with fastp and processed into clonotypes with MiXCR by TCRdb, which kept only in-frame beta chains. Every entry covers one CDR3 protein and lists the most common genes and DNA from its rows. The sample table contains around 480,000 distinct CDR3 sequences; only one count was recorded for more than 15% of them. 2.5% to 3.5% of the sample is taken by the ten largest. The sample here was CD4+ T cells sorted from PBMCs, taken less than 30 months after vaccination. All receptors derive from a man in his fifties or sixties who received an inactivated influenza vaccine. Donor details come from another sample of the same person, matched by shared clones.

This clonotype appeared many times. A read error may produce the germline difference seen at one junction end. J is TRBJ2-1 and V is TRBV7-9; the D is unclear. The CDR3 contains 14 residues. The germline V gene has CDR1 SEHNR and CDR2 FQNEAQ (reference sequence). CDR3 sequence (DNA): TGTGCCAGCAGCTTAGGTCGCTCCCACAATGAGCAGTTCTTC. Translation gives CASSLGRSHNEQFF. The whole variable domain, remainder taken from reference TRBV7-9 and TRBJ2-1, is DTGVSQNPRHKITKRGQNVTFRCDPISEHNRLYWYRQTLGQGPEFLTYFQNEAQLEKSRLLSDRFSAERPKGSFSTLEIQRTEQGDSAMYLCASSLGRSHNEQFFGPGTRLTVL.

This clonotype was detected only a few times. V usage is TRBV7-9 and J usage is TRBJ2-7, with 7 bases aligning to TRBD2. The J segment lost 8 bases and the V segment lost 4 bases, leaving 17 bases of the junction unmatched. The CDR3 spans 16 residues. CDR1 SEHNR and CDR2 FQNEAQ come from the germline V gene (reference sequence). In DNA, the CDR3 is TGTGCCAGCAGCTACGGTGGGAGGGGTCATATTACGAAGCAGTACTTC. Encoded protein: CASSYGGRGHITKQYF.

This clonotype was observed a few times. J is TRBJ2-7 and V is TRBV7-8; D might be TRBD1 (5 bases). From germline, CDR1 is SGHVS and CDR2 FQNEAQ. The CDR3 sequence is 16 residues long. With 5 bases removed from V and 8 bases from J, the gap between germline ends came to 25 bases. The CDR3 is CASSPADREASLKQYF. CDR3 DNA: TGTGCCAGCAGCCCCGCCGACAGAGAGGCTTCTCTGAAGCAGTACTTC.

This clonotype was seen ten or more times. The CDR3: CSAPGQRNTEAFF. The CDR3 coding sequence is TGCAGTGCACCGGGACAACGGAACACTGAAGCTTTCTTT. This chain joins TRBV20-1 and TRBJ1-1, with a possible D match to TRBD1 (6 bases). CDR1 and CDR2 from the germline V gene are DFQATT and SNEGSKA (reference sequence). The CDR3 has 13 amino acids. Trimming shortened V by 6 bases and J by 1 base, and 12 bases separated the two germline ends.

The chain employs TRBV10-2 and TRBJ2-7; TRBD2 matches at 10 bases. The CDR3 spans 14 residues. Germline V gives CDR1 WSHSY, CDR2 SAAADI. V trimming: 7 bases; J trimming: 5 bases; junction bases outside the gene matches: 8. The CDR3 spells CASNLGLAAHEQYF. In nucleotides, the CDR3 is TGCGCCAGCAACCTAGGACTAGCGGCCCACGAGCAGTACTTC.

The J gene is TRBJ2-2, the V gene TRBV10-2, with D maybe TRBD1 (6 bases). Trimming stripped 6 bases from V and 4 bases from J, with 18 bases between. Germline values: CDR1 WSHSY, CDR2 SAAADI. CDR3 size: 16 residues. The CDR3 DNA follows: TGCGCCAGCAGATCCGGGACAAGGGGTTTCACCGGGGAGCTGTTTTTT. Its protein product is CASRSGTRGFTGELFF.

This clonotype was recorded many times. The chain employs TRBV5-1 and TRBJ2-3; D unresolved. V gave up 4 bases and J gave up 0 bases, with 6 bases separating them. There are 13 residues in the CDR3. The germline V gene encodes CDR1 SGHRS and CDR2 YFSETQ. This CDR3 is CASSTASTDTQYF. The CDR3 DNA is TGCGCCAGCAGCACGGCTAGCACAGATACGCAGTATTTT.

The chain has TRBV7-6 and TRBJ2-2; 10 bases agree with TRBD2. V gave up 5 bases and J gave up 6 bases; unmatched junction bases: 6. The CDR3 length is 15 residues. In germline, CDR1 is SGHVS, CDR2 FNYEAQ. CDR3 nucleotides: TGTGCCAGCAGCCAAAGCGGGAGGGGGTCCGGGGAGCTGTTTTTT. Amino acids: CASSQSGRGSGELFF.

This chain uses TRBV3-1 with TRBJ2-3; 10 positions match TRBD2. The CDR3 has 14 amino acids. Germline CDR1 reads LGHDT; CDR2 reads YNNKEL (reference sequence). With 1 base clipped from V and 7 bases from J, the junction kept 2 bases outside the gene matches. In nucleotides, the CDR3 is TGTGCCAGCAGCCAAGCTAGCGGGGGAAATACGCAGTATTTT. Amino acids: CASSQASGGNTQYF.

The rearrangement uses TRBV24-1 and TRBJ2-3; D perhaps matches TRBD2 (5 bases). Germline V gene data show CDR1 as KGHDR and CDR2 as SFDVKD. The CDR3 consists of 15 residues. The V end was cut by 0 bases, the J end by 4 bases, with 10 bases between. CDR3 region: CATSDLQIGADTQYF. CDR3 sequence (DNA): TGTGCCACCAGTGATTTGCAAATCGGGGCAGATACGCAGTATTTT.

A few counts support this clonotype. The CDR3 loop reads CSVTTAATYEQYF. CDR3 nucleotide sequence: TGCAGCGTAACGACAGCCGCAACCTACGAGCAGTACTTC. This chain links TRBV29-1 with TRBJ2-7, with D perhaps TRBD1 (5 bases). The V and J ends lost 6 bases and 2 bases respectively, with 14 bases between them. This CDR3 is built from 13 residues. Germline V CDR1 and CDR2: SQVTM, ANQGSEA.

The genes are TRBV12-3 or TRBV12-4 and TRBJ2-1; possibly TRBD1 for D (5 bases). V lost 1 base and J 7 bases, leaving 11 bases between the germline ends. This CDR3 comprises 14 residues. The CDR3 region has the DNA TGTGCCAGCAGTTTAGTGGCAGGGTTGAATGAGCAGTTCTTC. Translation gives CASSLVAGLNEQFF.